The subject of this entry is one T cell receptor beta chain. The antigen remains unidentified. This specimen comes from a study of cytomegalovirus exposure and HLA in healthy donors. This CDR3 has 15 amino acids. CDR1 is ENHRY and CDR2 is SYGVKD in the germline V gene. V lost 2 bases and J lost 7, with 18 bases in between. Primers for the PCR totalled 60 Vbeta and 13 Jbeta. In the original processing: Later analysis identified roughly 84 million unique TCR beta chains, some 10 million shared. Produced via immunoSEQ multiplex PCR; TCRdb's table is partial and in-frame only. The DNA gave D and trimming, while V, J and clone size come from that table. The sample has under 130,000 clones, around 70% seen once. Study-wide results and limits: In a later analysis, productive TCRs from donors in an Asian-associated ancestry cluster reportedly carried fewer N-insertions than the cohort mean. The authors later linked a missense DCLRE1C variant to TCR beta V- and J-gene trimming. About 90% or about 30% of the time was how often most TCR beta V segments were productive, according to an earlier analysis.

V usage is TRBV10-3 and J usage is TRBJ2-7, with D tentatively TRBD2 (7 bases). The clonotype was recovered from a man aged 30 to 45 in good health and CMV-seronegative. The specimen sequenced was PBMCs. The chain's CDR3 is CAISELGGGPREQYF. The CDR3 DNA reads TGTGCCATCAGTGAGCTAGGGGGAGGGCCGAGAGAGCAGTACTTC.